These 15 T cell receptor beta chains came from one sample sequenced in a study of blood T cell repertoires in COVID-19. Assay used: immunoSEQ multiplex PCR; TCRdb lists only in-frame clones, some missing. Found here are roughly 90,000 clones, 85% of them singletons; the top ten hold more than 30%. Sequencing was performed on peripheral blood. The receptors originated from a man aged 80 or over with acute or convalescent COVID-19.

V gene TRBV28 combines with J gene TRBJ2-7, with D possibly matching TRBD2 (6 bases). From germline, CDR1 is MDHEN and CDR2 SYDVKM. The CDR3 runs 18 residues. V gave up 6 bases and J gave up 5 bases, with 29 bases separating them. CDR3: CASSFRMWQGRGGDEQYF. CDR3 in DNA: TGTGCCAGCAGCTTCAGGATGTGGCAGGGCCGGGGCGGGGACGAGCAGTACTTC.

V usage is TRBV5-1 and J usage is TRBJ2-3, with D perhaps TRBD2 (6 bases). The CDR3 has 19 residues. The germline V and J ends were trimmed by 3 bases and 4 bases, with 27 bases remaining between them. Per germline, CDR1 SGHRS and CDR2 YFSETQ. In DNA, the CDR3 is TGCGCCAGCAGCTGGGATGCCCCTGGATCCGGGGGATTGTCAGATACGCAGTATTTT. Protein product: CASSWDAPGSGGLSDTQYF. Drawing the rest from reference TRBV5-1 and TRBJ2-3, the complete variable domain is KAGVTQTPRYLIKTRGQQVTLSCSPISGHRSVSWYQQTPGQGLQFLFEYFSETQRNKGNFPGRFSGRQFSNSRSEMNVSTLELGDSALYLCASSWDAPGSGGLSDTQYFGPGTRLTVL.

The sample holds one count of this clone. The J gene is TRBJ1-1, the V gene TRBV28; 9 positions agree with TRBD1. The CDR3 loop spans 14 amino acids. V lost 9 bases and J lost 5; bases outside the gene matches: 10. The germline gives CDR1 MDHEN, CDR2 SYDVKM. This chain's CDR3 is CASQTGGDLTEAFF. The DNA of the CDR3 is TGTGCCAGTCAGACAGGGGGAGATTTAACTGAAGCTTTCTTT.

This chain's CDR3 is CASSPPLAGFFTDTQYF. The CDR3 DNA follows: TGTGCCAGCTCACCACCACTAGCGGGGTTCTTCACAGATACGCAGTATTTT. This rearrangement joins TRBV18 to TRBJ2-3, with 10 bases that match TRBD2. CDR1 and CDR2 from the germline V gene are KGHSH and LQKENI. The CDR3 totals 17 residues. V lost 0 bases and J lost 2; bases outside the gene matches: 5.

In DNA form, the CDR3 reads TGTGCCAGTAGTATAGGCAGGGCGTACAATGAGCAGTTCTTC. Its translation is CASSIGRAYNEQFF. The chain combines TRBV19 with TRBJ2-1; D might be TRBD1 (5 bases). The CDR3 spans 14 residues. Looked up from germline, CDR1 is LNHDA and CDR2 is SQIVND (reference sequence). V was shortened by 1 base and J by 4 bases, with 8 bases between the two germline ends.

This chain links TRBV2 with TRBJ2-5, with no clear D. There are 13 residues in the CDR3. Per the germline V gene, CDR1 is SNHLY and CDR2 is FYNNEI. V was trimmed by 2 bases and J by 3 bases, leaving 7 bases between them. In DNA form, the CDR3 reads TGTGCCAGCAGTGAATTGGGCGAAGAGACCCAGTACTTC. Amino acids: CASSELGEETQYF.

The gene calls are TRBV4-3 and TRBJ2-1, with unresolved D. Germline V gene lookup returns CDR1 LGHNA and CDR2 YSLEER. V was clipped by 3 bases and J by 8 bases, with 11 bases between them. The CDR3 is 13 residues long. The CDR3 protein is CASSHRSGHEQFF. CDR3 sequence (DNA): TGCGCCAGCAGCCATAGGTCGGGTCATGAGCAGTTCTTC.

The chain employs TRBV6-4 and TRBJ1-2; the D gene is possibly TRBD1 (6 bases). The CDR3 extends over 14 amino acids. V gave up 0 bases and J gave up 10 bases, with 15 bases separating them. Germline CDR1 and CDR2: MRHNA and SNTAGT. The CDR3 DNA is TGTGCCAGCAGTGACTCCCCGTCTACAGGGCCCTACACCTTC. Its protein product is CASSDSPSTGPYTF.

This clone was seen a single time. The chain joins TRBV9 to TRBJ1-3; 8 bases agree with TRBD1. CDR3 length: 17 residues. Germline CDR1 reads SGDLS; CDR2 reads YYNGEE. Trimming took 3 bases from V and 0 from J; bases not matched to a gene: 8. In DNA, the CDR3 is TGTGCCAGCAGCGAGGGTTACACAGGGGGCTCTGGAAACACCATATATTTT. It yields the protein CASSEGYTGGSGNTIYF.

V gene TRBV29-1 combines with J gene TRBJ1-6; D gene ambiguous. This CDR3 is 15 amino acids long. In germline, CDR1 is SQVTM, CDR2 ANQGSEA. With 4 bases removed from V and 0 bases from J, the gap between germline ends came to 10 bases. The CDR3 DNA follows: TGCAGCGTTGTAGCCGGTGACTCCTATAATTCACCCCTCCACTTT. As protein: CSVVAGDSYNSPLHF. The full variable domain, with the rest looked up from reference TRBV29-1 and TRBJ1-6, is SAVISQKPSRDICQRGTSLTIQCQVDSQVTMMFWYRQQPGQSLTLIATANQGSEATYESGFVIDKFPISRPNLTFSTLTVSNMSPEDSSIYLCSVVAGDSYNSPLHFGNGTRLTVT.

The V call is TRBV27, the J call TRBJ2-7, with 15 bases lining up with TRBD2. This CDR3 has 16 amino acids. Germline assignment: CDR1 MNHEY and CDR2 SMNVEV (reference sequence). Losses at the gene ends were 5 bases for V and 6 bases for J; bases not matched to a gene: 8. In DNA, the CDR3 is TGTGCCAGCAGTACAACGGGGGGACTAGCGGGAGGCGAGCAGTACTTC. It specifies CASSTTGGLAGGEQYF.

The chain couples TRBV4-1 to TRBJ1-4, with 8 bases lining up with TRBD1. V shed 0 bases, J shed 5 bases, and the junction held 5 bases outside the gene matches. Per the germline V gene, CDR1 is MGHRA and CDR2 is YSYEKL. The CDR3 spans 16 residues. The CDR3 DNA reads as TGCGCCAGCAGCCAAGAAACAGGGGGAAAGAATGAAAAACTGTTTTTT. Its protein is CASSQETGGKNEKLFF.

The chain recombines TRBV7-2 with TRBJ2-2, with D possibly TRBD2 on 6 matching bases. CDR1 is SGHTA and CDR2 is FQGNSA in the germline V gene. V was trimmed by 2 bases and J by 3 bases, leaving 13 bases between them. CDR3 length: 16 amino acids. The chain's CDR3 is CASSLSLADHTGELFF. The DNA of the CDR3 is TGTGCCAGCAGCTTATCGTTAGCGGACCACACCGGGGAGCTGTTTTTT.

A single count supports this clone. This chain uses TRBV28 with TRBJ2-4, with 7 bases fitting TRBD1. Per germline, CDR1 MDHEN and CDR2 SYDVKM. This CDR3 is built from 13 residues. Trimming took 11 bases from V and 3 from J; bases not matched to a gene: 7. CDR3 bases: TGTGCCGTGACAGGGTATAACAAAAACATTCAGTACTTC. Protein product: CAVTGYNKNIQYF.

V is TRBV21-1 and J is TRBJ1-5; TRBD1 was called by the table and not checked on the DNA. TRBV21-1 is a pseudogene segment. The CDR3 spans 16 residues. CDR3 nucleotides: TGTGCCAGCAGCAAAACCGGACAGGAGAGCAATCAGCCCCAGCATTTT. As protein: CASSKTGQESNQPQHF.